Shown below are 20 T cell receptor beta chains from a single sample sequenced in a study of T-cell reconstitution after alpha-beta-depleted transplantation in children (dated by TCRdb to about 2016). Receptor libraries were prepared by PCR. Sequencing relied on an Illumina HiSeq 2500. TCR library preparation used molecular barcoding, with unique molecular identifiers applied to normalize quantification of the TCRbeta repertoire. The public reads were reprocessed in TCRdb via fastp at Q25 and MiXCR, keeping in-frame beta chains. A single entry per CDR3 protein holds the most common genes and DNA from its merged rows. This sample lists approximately 400,000 distinct CDR3 sequences; about a tenth were detected once. The ten largest make up 4.5% to 7% of the sample. The sequencing here drew on PBMCs from the stem cell graft donor, taken from the stem cell graft. The receptors here all came from a human donor who donated a stem cell graft to a child with acute myeloid leukemia.

The chain couples TRBV20-1 to TRBJ2-7; no definite D call. The CDR3 length is 12 residues. The V end lost 5 bases, the J end lost 6 bases, and 14 bases lay between the germline ends. Germline V lookup: CDR1 DFQATT, CDR2 SNEGSKA (reference sequence). The CDR3 reads CSAARPGLEQYF. DNA for the CDR3: TGCAGTGCTGCCCGGCCGGGCCTCGAGCAGTACTTC.

On this clonotype: Compared with germline, one end of the junction differs, possibly owing to a read error. The V and J genes are TRBV12-3 or TRBV12-4 and TRBJ1-5, with D hard to call. CDR3 length equals 18 residues. CDR3: CTSSSMSDPVYSNQPQHF. In DNA form, the CDR3 reads TGTACCAGCAGTTCAATGTCGGATCCTGTTTATAGCAATCAGCCCCAGCATTTT.

This clonotype turned up a few times. As DNA, the CDR3 is TGCAGTGCCATGAATCGCAGGAGCTCCTACAATGAGCAGTTCTTC. Protein: CSAMNRRSSYNEQFF. The chain couples TRBV20-1 to TRBJ2-1; D call uncertain. This CDR3 contains 15 residues. CDR1 is DFQATT and CDR2 is SNEGSKA in the germline V gene (reference sequence). V was cut by 6 bases and J by 0 bases, with 15 bases left in between.

This clonotype was seen a few times. The rearrangement links TRBV12-3 or TRBV12-4 to TRBJ2-1; D may match TRBD1 or TRBD2 (5 bases each). The CDR3 contains 17 residues. V lost 4 bases to trimming and J lost 1 base, with 17 bases between them. This CDR3 is CASSSPLDRGSYNEQFF. The DNA for the CDR3 is TGTGCCAGCAGTTCCCCCCTTGACAGAGGGTCCTACAATGAGCAGTTCTTC.

The sample holds a few counts of this clonotype. The CDR3 nucleotides read TGCAGTGCTAGAGATCTAGTAGCGGGGAGCAACACAGATACGCAGTATTTT. Its translation: CSARDLVAGSNTDTQYF. The chain recombines TRBV20-1 with TRBJ2-3; TRBD2 aligns across 8 bases. Trimming cost V 0 bases and J 2 bases; bases outside gene matches: 10. The CDR3 covers 17 residues. Looked up from germline, CDR1 is DFQATT and CDR2 is SNEGSKA (reference sequence).

The sample holds a few counts of this clonotype. The chain combines TRBV9 with TRBJ2-1; D unresolved. Germline lookup yields CDR1 SGDLS and CDR2 YYNGEE. V lost 4 bases and J 6 bases, leaving 8 bases between the germline ends. This CDR3 is built from 12 residues. The CDR3 coding sequence is TGTGCCAGCAGCTCTCCAGCCAATGAGCAGTTCTTC. Translated, it gives CASSSPANEQFF. The full variable domain, in which reference TRBV9 and TRBJ2-1 provide the parts outside the CDR3, is DSGVTQTPKHLITATGQRVTLRCSPRSGDLSVYWYQQSLDQGLQFLIQYYNGEERAKGNILERFSAQQFPDLHSELNLSSLELGDSALYFCASSSPANEQFFGPGTRLTVL.

Worth noting for this clonotype: One end of the junction varies from germline; a read error may be responsible. The gene calls are TRBV7-7 and TRBJ2-5; D might be TRBD2 (7 bases). This CDR3 region has 14 residues. Germline loops: CDR1 SSHAT, CDR2 FNYEAQ (reference sequence). CDR3 residues: CASSLNRGAETQYF. The CDR3 DNA is TGTGCTAGCAGCTTAAACCGGGGGGCGGAGACCCAGTACTTC.

This clonotype was observed many times. The chain recombines TRBV6-1 with TRBJ2-5; D gene uncertain. Between the trimmed V and J ends, which lost 7 bases and 5 bases, there was a span of 14 bases. Germline-derived CDR1 and CDR2 are MNHNS and SASEGT. This CDR3 is 13 amino acids long. The CDR3 nucleotides are TGTGCCAGCAAAACCGTAGAGGTGGAGACCCAGTACTTC. This codes for CASKTVEVETQYF.

This clonotype was seen only a few times. The V call is TRBV12-3 or TRBV12-4, the J call TRBJ1-4, with D unclear. Trimming pared 1 base from V and 0 bases from J, leaving 6 bases between. The CDR3 has 15 residues. The CDR3 nucleotides read TGTGCCAGCAGTTTAGGTGTTGCAACTAATGAAAAACTGTTTTTT. This codes for CASSLGVATNEKLFF.

The chain uses TRBV5-1 and TRBJ2-2, with 14 bases identical to TRBD2. CDR1 and CDR2 (germline): SGHRS, YFSETQ. Germline trimming cut 4 bases from V and 7 bases from J; bases unmatched to any gene: 6. The CDR3 has 16 residues. The CDR3 DNA reads TGCGCCAGCAGCCGGGGACTAGCGGGAGCCGACGGGGAGCTGTTTTTT. Translated, it gives CASSRGLAGADGELFF.

This clonotype has a handful of counts. The chain has TRBV12-3 or TRBV12-4 and TRBJ2-1; TRBD2 aligns across 10 bases. CDR3 length: 16 residues. Trimming took 3 bases from V and 7 from J; bases not matched to a gene: 9. CDR3 in amino acids: CASSFNSGGAENEQFF. The DNA for the CDR3 is TGTGCCAGCAGTTTCAACAGCGGGGGGGCTGAGAATGAGCAGTTCTTC.

The chain links TRBV12-3 or TRBV12-4 to TRBJ1-2; D is perhaps TRBD1 (5 bases). The CDR3 length is 18 residues. V shed 7 bases and J shed 4 bases, with 28 bases lying between them. The CDR3 loop reads CASNAGPGRGGEGYGYTF. The CDR3 DNA reads as TGTGCCAGCAACGCGGGTCCCGGCCGCGGGGGGGAAGGCTATGGCTACACCTTC.

The table lists this clonotype with many counts. V and J are TRBV6-2 or TRBV6-3 and TRBJ2-1; no reliable D call. V dropped 0 bases and J dropped 4 bases, with 4 bases sitting between them. Germline V gene sequence: CDR1 MNHEY, CDR2 SVGEGT. CDR3 size: 13 residues. CDR3 protein: CASSYSRYNEQFF. The CDR3 nucleotides are TGTGCCAGCAGTTACTCACGTTACAATGAGCAGTTCTTC.

The chain uses TRBV7-8 and TRBJ2-5; TRBD1 aligns across 7 bases. V shed 4 bases, J shed 3 bases, and the junction held 11 bases outside the gene matches. Germline CDR1 and CDR2: SGHVS and FQNEAQ. The CDR3 has 16 amino acids. The CDR3 sequence: CASSYSPTGTEETQYF. In DNA, the CDR3 is TGTGCCAGCAGCTATTCTCCGACAGGGACCGAAGAGACCCAGTACTTC.

A few counts support this clonotype. This chain connects TRBV12-3 or TRBV12-4 to TRBJ2-5; D gene uncertain. The CDR3 is made up of 12 amino acids. V lost 4 bases and J lost 13, with 16 bases in between. This CDR3 reads CASSSPRARRYF. CDR3 nucleotides: TGTGCCAGCAGTTCGCCTCGGGCTCGGCGGTACTTC.

This clonotype appeared many times. This chain connects TRBV6-2 or TRBV6-3 to TRBJ2-7; D possibly matches TRBD1 or TRBD2 (5 bases each). CDR1 and CDR2 (germline): MNHEY, SVGEGT. The CDR3 length is 16 residues. V lost 0 bases, J lost 3 bases, and 15 bases lay in between. The DNA for the CDR3 is TGTGCCAGCAGTTACTCGAACCGGGGCACTTTCTACGAGCAGTACTTC. Translated: CASSYSNRGTFYEQYF.

Notes on this clonotype: Possible read error: a much larger clone is one base away. The gene calls are TRBV20-1 and TRBJ2-5, with 12 bases matching TRBD2. In germline, CDR1 is DFQATT, CDR2 SNEGSKA (reference sequence). The CDR3 has 15 residues. The CDR3, as DNA: TGCTGTGCTAGAGATCTAGCGGGGGGGCAAGAGACCCAGTACTTC. Its protein is CCARDLAGGQETQYF.

The CDR3 region has the DNA TGTGCCAGCAGTGGGACTAGCTACGAGCAGTACTTC. The encoded protein is CASSGTSYEQYF. The chain links TRBV6-2 or TRBV6-3 to TRBJ2-7; 8 positions match TRBD2. Germline V gene sequence: CDR1 MNHEY, CDR2 SVGEGT. J gave up 3 bases and V 5 bases, and 0 bases lay outside the gene matches. CDR3 length: 12 amino acids.

In its sample, this clonotype was seen a few times. V is TRBV5-1 and J is TRBJ2-7; 9 bases map to TRBD2. CDR3 length: 15 amino acids. Trimming cost V 3 bases and J 3 bases; bases outside gene matches: 7. Germline V gives CDR1 SGHRS, CDR2 YFSETQ. This chain's CDR3 is CASSSIAGVSYEQYF. In nucleotides, the CDR3 is TGCGCCAGCAGCTCAATAGCGGGAGTCAGCTACGAGCAGTACTTC.

This clonotype was seen only a few times. The J gene is TRBJ2-7, the V gene TRBV7-9; D is ambiguous. The CDR3 loop spans 14 amino acids. Germline V lookup: CDR1 SEHNR, CDR2 FQNEAQ (reference sequence). V shed 4 bases and J shed 3 bases, with 13 bases lying between them. The CDR3 loop reads CASSYDGPGYEQYF. The CDR3 nucleotides read TGTGCCAGCAGCTACGACGGACCCGGCTACGAGCAGTACTTC.